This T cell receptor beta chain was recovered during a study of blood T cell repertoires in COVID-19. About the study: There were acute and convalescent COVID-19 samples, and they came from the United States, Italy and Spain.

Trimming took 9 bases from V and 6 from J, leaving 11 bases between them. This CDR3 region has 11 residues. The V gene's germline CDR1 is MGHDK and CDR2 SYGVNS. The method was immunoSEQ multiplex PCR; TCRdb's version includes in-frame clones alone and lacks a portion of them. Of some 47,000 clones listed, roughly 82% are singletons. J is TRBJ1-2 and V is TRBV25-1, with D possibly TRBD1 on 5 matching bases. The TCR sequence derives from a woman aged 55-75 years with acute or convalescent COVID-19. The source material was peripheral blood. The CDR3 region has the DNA TGTGCCAGTTACATGGGGCATGGCTACACCTTC. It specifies CASYMGHGYTF.